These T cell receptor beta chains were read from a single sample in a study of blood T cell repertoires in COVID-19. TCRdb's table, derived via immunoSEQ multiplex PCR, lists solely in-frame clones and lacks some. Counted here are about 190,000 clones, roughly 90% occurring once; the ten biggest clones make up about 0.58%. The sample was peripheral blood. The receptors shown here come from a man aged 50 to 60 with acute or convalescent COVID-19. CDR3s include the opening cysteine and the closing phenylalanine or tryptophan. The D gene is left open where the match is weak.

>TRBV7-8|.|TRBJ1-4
TGTGCCAGCAGCTTAAAGGGAGGGACTAATGAAAAACTGTTTTTT
CASSLKGGTNEKLFF
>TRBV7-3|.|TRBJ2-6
TGTGCCAGCAGCTTAACCTCAACAGGCTCTGGGGCCAACGTCCTGACTTTC
CASSLTSTGSGANVLTF
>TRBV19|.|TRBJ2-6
TGTGCCTCCGCGTCAGGTCTTGGGGCCAACGTCCTGACTTTC
CASASGLGANVLTF
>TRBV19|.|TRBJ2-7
TGTGCCAGTAGTAGTGGTGAGGGCGTAAGATACGAGCAGTACTTC
CASSSGEGVRYEQYF
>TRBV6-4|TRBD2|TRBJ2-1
TGTGCCAGCAGTGATACCGGGACTAGCTGGGGTGAGCAGTTCTTC
CASSDTGTSWGEQFF
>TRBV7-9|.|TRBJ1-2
TGTGCCAGCAGCTTACGGCAGACGGAGGATGGCTACACCTTC
CASSLRQTEDGYTF
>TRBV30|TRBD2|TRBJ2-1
TGTGCCTGGAGTGCCGGGACTAGCTCCTACAATGAGCAGTTCTTC
CAWSAGTSSYNEQFF
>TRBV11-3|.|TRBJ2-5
TGTGCCAGCAGCTTCAGGGACCAAGAGACCCAGTACTTC
CASSFRDQETQYF
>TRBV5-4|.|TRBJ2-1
TGTGCCAGCGCCACAACAGGGAGCTCCTACAATGAGCAGTTCTTC
CASATTGSSYNEQFF
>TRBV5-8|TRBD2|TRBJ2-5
TGTGCCAGCAGCTCTGGGACTAGCGGGGGGGAAGAGACCCAGTACTTC
CASSSGTSGGEETQYF
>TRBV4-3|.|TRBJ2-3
TGCGCCAGCAGCCAAGAGGGGGGTCAGACCACAGATACGCAGTATTTT
CASSQEGGQTTDTQYF
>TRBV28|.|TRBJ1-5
TGTGCCAGCAGTTTGCGGTCCGTTGCGCGCAATCAGCCCCAGCATTTT
CASSLRSVARNQPQHF
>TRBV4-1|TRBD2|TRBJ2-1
TGCGCCAGCAGCCAGCCTACTAGCGGGCGGAGAAATGAGCAGTTCTTC
CASSQPTSGRRNEQFF
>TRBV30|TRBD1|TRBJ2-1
TGTGCCTGGGATAGGGACAGTTCCTACAATGAGCAGTTCTTC
CAWDRDSSYNEQFF
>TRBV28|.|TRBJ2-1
TGTGCCAGCAGTCCTGTTCGGGAGATATCATACAATGAGCAGTTCTTC
CASSPVREISYNEQFF
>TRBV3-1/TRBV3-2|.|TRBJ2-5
TGTGCCAGCAGCGGGACTGCGGAGACCCAGTACTTC
CASSGTAETQYF
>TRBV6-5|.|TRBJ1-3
TGTGCCAGCAGTTACTCAAGGCAGGGCTCTGGAAACACCATATATTTT
CASSYSRQGSGNTIYF